This T cell receptor beta chain was sequenced during a study of blood T cell repertoires in COVID-19. Study-level background: Material from acute and convalescent COVID-19 was sourced from the United States, Italy and Spain. T cells, B-cell-depleted T cells, or PBMCs provided the cDNA or gDNA that served as material.

The assay was immunoSEQ multiplex PCR, and TCRdb's table has in-frame clones only and misses some. Altogether about 300,000 clones are present, 75% to 90% being singletons, with the ten largest covering roughly 6.3%. Per the germline V gene, CDR1 is SEHNR and CDR2 is FQNEAQ (reference sequence). This CDR3 comprises 15 residues. Trimming shortened V by 5 bases and J by 2 bases, and 15 bases separated the two germline ends. The rearrangement links TRBV7-9 to TRBJ2-5; perhaps TRBD1 as D (6 bases). The clonotype was recovered from a woman in her 50s with COVID-19, enrolled during active disease. Input material: peripheral blood. The CDR3 DNA sequence: TGTGCCAGCAGCCGGGACACATCGACACAAGAGACCCAGTACTTC. It specifies CASSRDTSTQETQYF.